This TCR beta chain was identified during a study of graft-versus-host responses after intestinal transplantation (dated by TCRdb to the early 2020s). With respect to the entire study: The transplants that recipients received were multivisceral, liver-intestinal, or isolated intestinal. All recipients received anti-thymocyte globulin induction followed by maintenance tacrolimus and steroids for around three years. Graft-versus-host and host-versus-graft alloreactive T cell clones were tracked in the graft, circulation and bone marrow after intestinal transplantation using bulk TCR-beta CDR3 sequencing. Alloreactive clones were identified by sequencing pre-transplant mixed lymphocyte reaction products and comparing these products with unstimulated pre-transplant donor and recipient T cells. A cohort of about two dozen intestinal transplant recipients, including one retransplant, was enrolled, and a few patients lacking pretransplant specimens were excluded. A peak of at least 4% donor T cells among recipient peripheral blood mononuclear cells was the definition used for donor T cell macrochimerism. Rather than being sequenced by the commercial service, samples from three later patients were sequenced in-house on an Illumina MiSeq and processed with MiXCR.

The receptor library was made with the immunoSEQ multiplex PCR assay. For most patients, genomic DNA was isolated with the Qiagen DNeasy Blood and Tissue Kit and sent frozen to Adaptive Biotechnologies for TCR sequencing. For most patients, genomic DNA was subjected to high-throughput TCR-beta CDR3 sequencing by Adaptive Biotechnologies. As for the original processing: Adaptive's ImmunoSEQ software was the source of the TCR sequencing data for 15 to 20 patients, while three other patients were processed with MiXCR and VDJtools. To correct CD4 versus CD8 sorting errors, any sequence found in both subsets at a frequency ratio below 5:1 was removed. Because the origin of CDR3 nucleotide sequences shared between donor and recipient could not be assigned, those sequences were removed. To count as alloreactive, a clone needed at least 2-fold expansion over unstimulated cells and a minimum CFSE-low frequency of 0.002% (template counts) or 0.001% (read counts). Clones were considered mappable if detected in sequenced pre-transplant spleen, lymph node, or MLR CFSE-low populations of the donor or recipient. Cumulative frequency of alloreactive clones was calculated as a percentage of all sequences weighted by copy number. In TCRdb, the immuneACCESS table is reduced to in-frame sequences with V and J assigned. These tables do not hold every clone; where another copy was compared, an unresolved V gene accounts for under half, and the others remain unexplained. That table gives V, J and clone size, and the DNA gave D and trimming. This sample gives more than 80,000 clones in total; less than 90% of them show up just once. Clones ranked in the top ten supply about 17% of the sample.

With regard to this clone: Its antigen has not been determined. Base quality data are lacking; no much larger clone is found one base away.

Trimming at the junction amounts to 7 bases on V and 2 bases on J, and the germline ends lie 8 bases apart. The CDR3 numbers 13 residues from cysteine through phenylalanine. Of the read, only the CDR3 DNA is kept; its 39 bases are in frame from base 1. In the germline V gene (reference sequence), CDR1 corresponds to LNHDA and CDR2 to SQIVND. Taken with the paper, the label for time point translates to: cells obtained before transplantation from donor or recipient. CD3+CD4+ and CD3+CD8+ populations were FACS-sorted from unstimulated pre-transplant donor and recipient cells taken from spleen or lymph nodes. Overall study outcomes, separate from this receptor: GvH clones were detected in recipient bone marrow, and some of these GvH clones were observed earlier in ileal mucosa or blood, consistent with an intestinal mucosal origin. Early after transplant, declines in HvG clones were associated with peak levels of circulating GvH clones. In patients with donor T cell macrochimerism, the allografts had high GvH to HvG T cell clonal ratios. The conclusions were limited by the relatively low number and heterogeneity of the intestinal transplant patients.

The source material was unstimulated CD8+ T cells sorted from spleen or lymph node cells, sampled before intestinal transplant. The chain is assembled from TRBV19 and TRBJ2-2, with an unclear D gene assignment. This receptor was taken from a human donor who received an intestinal transplant. This receptor has the CDR3 CASNFGNTGELFF. The bases are TGTGCCAGTAATTTCGGCAACACCGGGGAGCTGTTTTTT.